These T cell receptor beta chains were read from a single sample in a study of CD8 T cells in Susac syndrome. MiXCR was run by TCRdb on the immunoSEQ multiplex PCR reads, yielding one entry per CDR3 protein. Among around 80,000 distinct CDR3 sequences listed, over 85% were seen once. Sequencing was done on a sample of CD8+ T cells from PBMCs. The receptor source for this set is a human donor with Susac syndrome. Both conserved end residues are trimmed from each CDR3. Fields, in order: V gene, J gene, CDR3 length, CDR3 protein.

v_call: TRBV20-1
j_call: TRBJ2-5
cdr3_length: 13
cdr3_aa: SATLAGGTQETQY

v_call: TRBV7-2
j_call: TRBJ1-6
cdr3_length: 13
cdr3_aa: ASSLTLSYNSPLH

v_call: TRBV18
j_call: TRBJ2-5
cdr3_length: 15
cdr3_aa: ASSPSPGGHPQETQY

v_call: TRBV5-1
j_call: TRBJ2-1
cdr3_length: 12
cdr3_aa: ASTSTAGGNEQF

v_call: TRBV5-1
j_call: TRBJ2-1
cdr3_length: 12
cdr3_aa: ASSLSGQETSQF

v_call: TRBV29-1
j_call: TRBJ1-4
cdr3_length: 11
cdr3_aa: SVESGDNEKLF

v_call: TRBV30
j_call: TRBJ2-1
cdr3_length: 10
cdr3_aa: ALGGRSNEQF

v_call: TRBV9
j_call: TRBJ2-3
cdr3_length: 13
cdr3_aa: ASSISGSGTDTQY

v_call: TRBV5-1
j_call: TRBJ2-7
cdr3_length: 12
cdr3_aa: ASSRRDRSYEQY

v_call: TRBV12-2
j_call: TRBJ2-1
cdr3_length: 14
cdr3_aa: ASRKEVGRANNEQF

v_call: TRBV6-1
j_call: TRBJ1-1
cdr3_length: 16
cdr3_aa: ASTVVGQGVGRNTEAF

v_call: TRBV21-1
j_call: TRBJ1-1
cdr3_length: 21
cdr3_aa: ASSKEYGGQENLKNRKNTEAF

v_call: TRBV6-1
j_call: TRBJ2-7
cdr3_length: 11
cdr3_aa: ATLDTLSYEQY

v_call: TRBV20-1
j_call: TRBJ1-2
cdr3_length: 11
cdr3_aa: SALPQGATGYT

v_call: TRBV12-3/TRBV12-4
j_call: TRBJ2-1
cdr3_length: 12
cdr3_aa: ASSSGSSYNEQF

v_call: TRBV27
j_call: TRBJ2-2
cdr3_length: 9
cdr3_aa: ASRRTGELF

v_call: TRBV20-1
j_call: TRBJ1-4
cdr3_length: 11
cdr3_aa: SAGTGRFEKLF